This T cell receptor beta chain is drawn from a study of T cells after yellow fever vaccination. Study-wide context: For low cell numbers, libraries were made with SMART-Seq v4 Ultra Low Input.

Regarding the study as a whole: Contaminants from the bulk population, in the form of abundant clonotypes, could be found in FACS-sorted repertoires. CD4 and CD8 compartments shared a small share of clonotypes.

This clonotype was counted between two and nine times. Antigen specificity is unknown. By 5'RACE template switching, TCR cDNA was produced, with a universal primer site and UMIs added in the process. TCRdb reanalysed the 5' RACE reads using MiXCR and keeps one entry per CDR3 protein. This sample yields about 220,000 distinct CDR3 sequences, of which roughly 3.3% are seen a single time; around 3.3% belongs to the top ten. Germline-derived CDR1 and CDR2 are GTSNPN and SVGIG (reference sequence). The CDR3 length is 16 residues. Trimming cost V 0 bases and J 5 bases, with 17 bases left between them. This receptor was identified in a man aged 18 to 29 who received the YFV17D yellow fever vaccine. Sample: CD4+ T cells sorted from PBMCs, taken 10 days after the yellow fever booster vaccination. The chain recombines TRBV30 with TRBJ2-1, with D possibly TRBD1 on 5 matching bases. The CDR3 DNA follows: TGTGCCTGGAGTGTGGGAACAGGCCCAACTCACAATGAGCAGTTCTTC. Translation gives CAWSVGTGPTHNEQFF.